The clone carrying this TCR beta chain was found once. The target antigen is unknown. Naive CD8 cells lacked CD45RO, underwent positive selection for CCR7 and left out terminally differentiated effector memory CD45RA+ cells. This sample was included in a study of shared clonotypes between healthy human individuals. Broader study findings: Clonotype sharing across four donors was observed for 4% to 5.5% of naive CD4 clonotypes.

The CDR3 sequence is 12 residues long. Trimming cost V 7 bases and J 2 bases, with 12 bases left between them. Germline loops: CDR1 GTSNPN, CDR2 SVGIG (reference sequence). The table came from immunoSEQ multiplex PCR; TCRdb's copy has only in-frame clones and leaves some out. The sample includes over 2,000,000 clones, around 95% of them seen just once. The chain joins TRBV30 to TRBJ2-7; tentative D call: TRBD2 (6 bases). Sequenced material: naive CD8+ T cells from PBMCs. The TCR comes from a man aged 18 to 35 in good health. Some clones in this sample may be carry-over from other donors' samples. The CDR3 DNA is TGTGCCTTCCGGGACTCGGCCTACGAGCAGTACTTC. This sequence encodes CAFRDSAYEQYF.